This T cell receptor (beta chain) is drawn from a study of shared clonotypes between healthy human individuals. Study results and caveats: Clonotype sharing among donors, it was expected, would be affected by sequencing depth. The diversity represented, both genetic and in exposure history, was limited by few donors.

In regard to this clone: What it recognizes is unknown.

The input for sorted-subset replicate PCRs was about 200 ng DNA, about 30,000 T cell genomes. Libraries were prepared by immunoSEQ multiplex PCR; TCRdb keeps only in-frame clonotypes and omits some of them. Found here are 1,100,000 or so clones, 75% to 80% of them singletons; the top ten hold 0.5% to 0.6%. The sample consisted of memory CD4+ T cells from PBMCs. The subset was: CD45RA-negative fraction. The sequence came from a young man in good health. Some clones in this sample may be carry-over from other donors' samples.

CDR3 protein: CASSGHYSYNEQFF. Here the CDR3 DNA reads TGTGCCAGCAGTGGGCATTACTCCTACAATGAGCAGTTCTTC. J is TRBJ2-1 and V is TRBV25-1; D remains unclear. The V gene's germline CDR1 is MGHDK and CDR2 SYGVNS. This CDR3 spans 14 amino acids. V lost 4 bases to trimming and J lost 0 bases, with 7 bases between them.